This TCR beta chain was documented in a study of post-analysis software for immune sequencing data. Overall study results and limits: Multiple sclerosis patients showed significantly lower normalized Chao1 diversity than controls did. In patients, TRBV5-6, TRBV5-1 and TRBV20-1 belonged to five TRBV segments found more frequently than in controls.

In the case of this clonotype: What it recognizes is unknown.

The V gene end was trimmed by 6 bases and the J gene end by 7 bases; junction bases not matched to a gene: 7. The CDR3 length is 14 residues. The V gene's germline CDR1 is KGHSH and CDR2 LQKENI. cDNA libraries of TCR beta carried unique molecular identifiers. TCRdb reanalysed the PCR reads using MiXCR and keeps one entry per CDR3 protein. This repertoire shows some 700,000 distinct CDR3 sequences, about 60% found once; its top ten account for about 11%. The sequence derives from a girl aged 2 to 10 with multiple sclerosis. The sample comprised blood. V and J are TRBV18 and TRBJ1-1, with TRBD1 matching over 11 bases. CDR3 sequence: CASSPGQGEDEAFF. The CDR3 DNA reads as TGTGCCAGCTCGCCGGGACAGGGGGAAGATGAAGCTTTCTTT. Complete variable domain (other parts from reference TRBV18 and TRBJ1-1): NAGVMQNPRHLVRRRGQEARLRCSPMKGHSHVYWYRQLPEEGLKFMVYLQKENIIDESGMPKERFSAEFPKEGPSILRIQQVVRGDSAAYFCASSPGQGEDEAFFGQGTRLTVV.